This T cell receptor beta chain was obtained from a study of shared clonotypes between healthy human individuals. Profiling relied on immunoSEQ multiplex PCR, and the TCRdb table lists in-frame clones only, not all of them. This sample yields 150,000 to 200,000 clones, of which approximately 92% are seen a single time; 0.067% belongs to the top ten. V lost 4 bases to trimming and J lost 5 bases, with 24 bases between them. The CDR3 spans 17 residues. Germline V gives CDR1 SGDLS, CDR2 YYNGEE. Sequenced sample: naive CD4+ T cells sorted from blood. As to subset: CD45RA+ positively selected. The J gene is TRBJ1-1, the V gene TRBV9, with D perhaps TRBD1 (6 bases). The TCR sequence derives from a woman younger than 45 in good health. The CDR3 DNA reads TGTGCCAGCAGCCCTAGGGGGAGGGGGACGGAGGGGACTGAAGCTTTCTTT. It codes for CASSPRGRGTEGTEAFF.